Many counts were recorded for the clone carrying this T cell receptor (beta chain). Its antigen is not identified. Prior to thyroid surgery, none of the patients had received any treatment. V was shortened by 6 bases and J by 5 bases, with 13 bases between the two germline ends. The CDR3 is 13 residues long. The germline V gene has CDR1 LGHNT and CDR2 FRNRAP. The data are from a study of metastatic and nonmetastatic thyroid tumors. Overall study: Repertoire comparisons spanned blood and tumor or nodule tissue from malignant and benign thyroid patients. Study observations and caveats: According to reports, the diversity of TCR beta was significantly higher in malignant thyroid tumors than in benign nodules, and this held in both blood and tumor samples.

TCRdb re-processed the PCR reads through MiXCR. The sample contains about 20,000 clones, approximately 10% of which appear only once. This chain uses TRBV12-5 with TRBJ2-5, with D possibly called TRBD1 or TRBD2 (5 bases each). This TCR was sampled from a female donor with papillary thyroid cancer or a benign thyroid nodule (not recorded which). Some clones in this sample may be carry-over from other donors' samples. The sequencing input was blood. The CDR3 here is CASGGDAPETQYF. CDR3 bases: TGTGCTAGTGGAGGGGACGCCCCGGAGACCCAGTACTTC.